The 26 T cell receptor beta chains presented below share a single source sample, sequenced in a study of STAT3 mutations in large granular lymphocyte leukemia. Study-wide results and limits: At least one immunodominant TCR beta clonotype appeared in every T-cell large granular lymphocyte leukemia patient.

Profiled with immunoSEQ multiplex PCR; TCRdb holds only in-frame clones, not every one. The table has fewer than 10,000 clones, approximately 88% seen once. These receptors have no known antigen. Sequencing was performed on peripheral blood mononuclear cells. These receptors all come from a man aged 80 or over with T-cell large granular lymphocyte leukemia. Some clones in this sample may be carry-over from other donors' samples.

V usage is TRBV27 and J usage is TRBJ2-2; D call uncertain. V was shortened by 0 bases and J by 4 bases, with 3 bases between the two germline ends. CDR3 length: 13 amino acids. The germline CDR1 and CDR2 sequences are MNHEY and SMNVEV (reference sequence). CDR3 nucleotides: TGTGCCAGCAGTTTATCTCCCACCGGGGAGCTGTTTTTT. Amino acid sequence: CASSLSPTGELFF.

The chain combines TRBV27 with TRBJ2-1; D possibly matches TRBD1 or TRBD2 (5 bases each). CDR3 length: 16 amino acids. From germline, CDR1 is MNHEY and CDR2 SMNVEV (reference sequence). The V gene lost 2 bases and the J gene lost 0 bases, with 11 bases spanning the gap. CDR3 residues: CASSLRGVNSYNEQFF. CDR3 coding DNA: TGTGCCAGCAGTTTACGAGGGGTTAACTCCTACAATGAGCAGTTCTTC.

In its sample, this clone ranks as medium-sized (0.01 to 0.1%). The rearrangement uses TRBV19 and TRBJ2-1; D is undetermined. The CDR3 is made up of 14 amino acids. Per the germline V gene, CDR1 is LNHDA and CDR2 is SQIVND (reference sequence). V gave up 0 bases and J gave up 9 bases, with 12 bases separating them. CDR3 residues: CASSIDLGLGEQFF. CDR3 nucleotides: TGTGCCAGTAGTATAGACCTCGGGTTGGGTGAGCAGTTCTTC.

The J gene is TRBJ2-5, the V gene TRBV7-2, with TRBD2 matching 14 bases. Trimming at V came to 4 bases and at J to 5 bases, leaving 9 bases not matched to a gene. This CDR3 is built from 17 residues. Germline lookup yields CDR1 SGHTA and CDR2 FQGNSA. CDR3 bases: TGTGCCAGCAGCTCGGGACTAGCGGGGGCCCTCGGGGAGACCCAGTACTTC. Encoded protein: CASSSGLAGALGETQYF.

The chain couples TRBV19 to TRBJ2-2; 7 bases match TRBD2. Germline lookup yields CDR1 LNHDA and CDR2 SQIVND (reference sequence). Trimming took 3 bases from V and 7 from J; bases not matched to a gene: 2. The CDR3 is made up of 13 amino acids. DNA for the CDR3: TGTGCCAGTAGTATTGCTAGCGGCGGGGAGCTGTTTTTT. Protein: CASSIASGGELFF.

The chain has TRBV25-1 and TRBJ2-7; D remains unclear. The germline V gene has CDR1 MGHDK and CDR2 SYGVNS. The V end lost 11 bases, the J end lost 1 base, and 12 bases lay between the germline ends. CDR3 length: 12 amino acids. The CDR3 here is CAGPPRSYEQYF. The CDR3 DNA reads TGTGCCGGTCCGCCAAGGTCCTACGAGCAGTACTTC.

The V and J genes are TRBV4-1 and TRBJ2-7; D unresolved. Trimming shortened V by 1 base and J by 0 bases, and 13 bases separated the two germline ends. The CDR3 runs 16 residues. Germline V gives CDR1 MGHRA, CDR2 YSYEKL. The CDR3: CASSQVSAGSSYEQYF. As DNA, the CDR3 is TGCGCCAGCAGCCAAGTCTCGGCAGGCAGCTCCTACGAGCAGTACTTC.

CDR3 sequence: CASNSPPTSTTDTQYF. The CDR3 bases are TGTGCCAGCAACTCCCCCCCGACTAGCACCACAGATACGCAGTATTTT. The genes are TRBV5-6 and TRBJ2-3; 7 bases fit TRBD2. This CDR3 has 16 residues. J lost 2 bases, V lost 6 bases, and 12 bases had no gene match. From germline, CDR1 is SGHDT and CDR2 YYEEEE.

DNA for the CDR3: TGTGCCTGGAGCAGGGACAATCAGCCCCAGCATTTT. Amino acids: CAWSRDNQPQHF. The chain couples TRBV30 to TRBJ1-5, with a tentative D call TRBD1 (5 bases). The germline V and J ends were trimmed by 3 bases and 3 bases, with 6 bases remaining between them. Germline-derived CDR1 and CDR2 are GTSNPN and SVGIG (reference sequence). The CDR3 loop spans 12 amino acids.

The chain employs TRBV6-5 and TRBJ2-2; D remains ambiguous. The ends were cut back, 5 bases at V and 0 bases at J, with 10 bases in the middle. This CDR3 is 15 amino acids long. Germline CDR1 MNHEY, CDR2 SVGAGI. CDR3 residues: CASSSSGTNTGELFF. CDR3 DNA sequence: TGTGCCAGCAGTAGCTCAGGAACGAACACCGGGGAGCTGTTTTTT.

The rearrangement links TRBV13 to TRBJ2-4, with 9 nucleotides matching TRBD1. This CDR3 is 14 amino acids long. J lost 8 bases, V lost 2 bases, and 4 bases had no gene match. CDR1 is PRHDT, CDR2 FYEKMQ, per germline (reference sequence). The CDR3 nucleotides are TGTGCCAGCAGCTTACAGGACAGGGGTTACATTCAGTACTTC. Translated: CASSLQDRGYIQYF.

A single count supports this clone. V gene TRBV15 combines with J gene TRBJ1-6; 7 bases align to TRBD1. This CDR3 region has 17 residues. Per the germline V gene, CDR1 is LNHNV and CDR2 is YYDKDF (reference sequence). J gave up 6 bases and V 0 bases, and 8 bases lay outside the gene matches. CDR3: CATSREGRGVFNSPLHF. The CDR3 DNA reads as TGTGCCACCAGCAGAGAGGGCAGGGGGGTGTTTAATTCACCCCTCCACTTT.

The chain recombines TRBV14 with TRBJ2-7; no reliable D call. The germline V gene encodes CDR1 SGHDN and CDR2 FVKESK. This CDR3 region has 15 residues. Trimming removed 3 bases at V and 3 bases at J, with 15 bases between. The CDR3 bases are TGTGCCAGCAGCCAGTATGGGGTGAGAGTCTACGAGCAGTACTTC. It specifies CASSQYGVRVYEQYF.

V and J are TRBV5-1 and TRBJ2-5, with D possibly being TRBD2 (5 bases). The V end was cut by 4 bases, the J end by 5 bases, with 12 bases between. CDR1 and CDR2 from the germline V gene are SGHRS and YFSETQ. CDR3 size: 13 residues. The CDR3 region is CASSGSEGETQYF. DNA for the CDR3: TGCGCCAGCAGCGGTAGCGAAGGGGAGACCCAGTACTTC.

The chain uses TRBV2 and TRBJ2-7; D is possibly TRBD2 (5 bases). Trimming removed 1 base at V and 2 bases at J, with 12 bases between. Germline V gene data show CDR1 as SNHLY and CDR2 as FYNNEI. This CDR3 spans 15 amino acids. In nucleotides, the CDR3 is TGTGCCAGCAGTGAAGGAGGGAAAAAGGCCTACGAGCAGTACTTC. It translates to CASSEGGKKAYEQYF.

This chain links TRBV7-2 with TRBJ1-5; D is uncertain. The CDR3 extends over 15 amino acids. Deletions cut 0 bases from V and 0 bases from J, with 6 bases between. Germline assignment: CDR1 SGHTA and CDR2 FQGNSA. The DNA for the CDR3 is TGTGCCAGCAGCTTAGCGCTGTATAGCAATCAGCCCCAGCATTTT. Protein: CASSLALYSNQPQHF.

The CDR3 reads CAWRGQALKGYTF. CDR3 coding DNA: TGTGCCTGGAGAGGGCAGGCCCTTAAGGGCTACACCTTC. This chain links TRBV30 with TRBJ1-2; D uncertain. The V and J ends lost 3 bases and 8 bases respectively, with 16 bases between them. Germline V gene data show CDR1 as GTSNPN and CDR2 as SVGIG (reference sequence). This CDR3 has 13 amino acids.

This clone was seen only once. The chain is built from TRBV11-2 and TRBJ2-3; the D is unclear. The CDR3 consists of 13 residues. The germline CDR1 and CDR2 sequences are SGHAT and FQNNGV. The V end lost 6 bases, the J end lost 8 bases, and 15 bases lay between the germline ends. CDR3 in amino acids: CASSYPWSATQYF. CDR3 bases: TGTGCCAGCAGTTACCCCTGGTCGGCTACGCAGTATTTT.

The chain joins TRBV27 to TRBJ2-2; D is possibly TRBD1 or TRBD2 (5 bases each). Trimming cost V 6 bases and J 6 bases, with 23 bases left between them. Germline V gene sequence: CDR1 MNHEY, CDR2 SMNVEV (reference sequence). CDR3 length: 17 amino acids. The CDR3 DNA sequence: TGTGCCAGCAGCCCCCAAGGGGCGGGTATGTACGCCGGGGAGCTGTTTTTT. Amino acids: CASSPQGAGMYAGELFF.

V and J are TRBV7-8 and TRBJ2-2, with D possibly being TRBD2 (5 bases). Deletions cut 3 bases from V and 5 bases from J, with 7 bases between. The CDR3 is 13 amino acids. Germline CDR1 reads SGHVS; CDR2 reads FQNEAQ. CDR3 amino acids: CASSFSETGELFF. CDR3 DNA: TGTGCCAGCAGCTTTAGCGAGACCGGGGAGCTGTTTTTT.

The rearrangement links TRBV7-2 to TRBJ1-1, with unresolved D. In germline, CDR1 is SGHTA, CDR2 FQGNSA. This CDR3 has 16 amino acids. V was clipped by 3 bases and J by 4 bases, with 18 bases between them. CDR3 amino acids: CASSLLDGVVGTEAFF. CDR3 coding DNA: TGTGCCAGCAGCTTGCTGGACGGGGTGGTCGGCACTGAAGCTTTCTTT. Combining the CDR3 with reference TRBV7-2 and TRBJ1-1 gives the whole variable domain GAGVSQSPSNKVTEKGKDVELRCDPISGHTALYWYRQSLGQGLEFLIYFQGNSAPDKSGLPSDRFSAERTGGSVSTLTIQRTQQEDSAVYLCASSLLDGVVGTEAFFGQGTRLTVV.

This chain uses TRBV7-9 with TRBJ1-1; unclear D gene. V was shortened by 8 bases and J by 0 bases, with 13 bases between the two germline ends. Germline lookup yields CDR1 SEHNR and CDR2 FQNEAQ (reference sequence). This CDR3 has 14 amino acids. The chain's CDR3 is CASGLKGLNTEAFF. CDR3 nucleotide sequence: TGTGCCAGCGGGCTCAAGGGTCTGAACACTGAAGCTTTCTTT.

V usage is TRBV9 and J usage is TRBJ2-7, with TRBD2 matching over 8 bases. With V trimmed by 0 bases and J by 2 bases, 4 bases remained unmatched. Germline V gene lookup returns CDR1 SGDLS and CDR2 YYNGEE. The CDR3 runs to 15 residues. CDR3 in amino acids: CASSVGRGGPYEQYF. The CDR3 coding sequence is TGTGCCAGCAGCGTAGGCCGGGGGGGCCCCTACGAGCAGTACTTC.

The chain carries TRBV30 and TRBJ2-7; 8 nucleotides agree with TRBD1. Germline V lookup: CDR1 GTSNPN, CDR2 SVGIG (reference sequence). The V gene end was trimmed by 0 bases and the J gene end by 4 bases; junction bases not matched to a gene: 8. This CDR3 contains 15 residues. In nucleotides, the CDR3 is TGTGCCTGGAGTGTAGGGCCAGGGGGCTTGTACGAGCAGTACTTC. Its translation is CAWSVGPGGLYEQYF.

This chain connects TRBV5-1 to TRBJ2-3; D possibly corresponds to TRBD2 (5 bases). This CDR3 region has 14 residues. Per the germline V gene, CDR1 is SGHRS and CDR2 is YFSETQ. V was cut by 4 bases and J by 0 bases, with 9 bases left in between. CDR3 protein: CASSPGGSTDTQYF. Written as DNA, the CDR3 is TGCGCCAGCAGCCCCGGAGGAAGCACAGATACGCAGTATTTT.

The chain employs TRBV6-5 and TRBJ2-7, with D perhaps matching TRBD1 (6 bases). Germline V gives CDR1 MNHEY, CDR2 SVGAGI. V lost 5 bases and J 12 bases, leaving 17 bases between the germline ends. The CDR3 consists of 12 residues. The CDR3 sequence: CASSKRPGVAYF. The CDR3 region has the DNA TGTGCCAGCAGTAAGAGACCAGGGGTAGCGTACTTC.